These 27 T cell receptor beta chains share one sample of origin, sequenced in a study of cytomegalovirus exposure and HLA in healthy donors. The PCR used 60 Vbeta and 13 Jbeta primers. Sequencing was performed with immunoSEQ multiplex PCR; in TCRdb, only in-frame clones are kept and a portion is missing. The sample has roughly 150,000 clones, about 71% seen once; the top ten hold under 2.5%. Sequencing was done on a sample of PBMCs. The origin of the receptors is a woman aged 55-69 years in good health and CMV-seropositive.

The V call is TRBV7-3, the J call TRBJ2-3, with 8 bases identical to TRBD2. V shed 4 bases and J 5 bases; nucleotides not matched to a gene: 8. Germline values: CDR1 SGHTA, CDR2 FQGTGA. This CDR3 region has 15 residues. The CDR3 nucleotides read TGTGCCAGCAGCTCGGGAGGGACTAGATTAGATACGCAGTATTTT. It yields the protein CASSSGGTRLDTQYF.

The chain carries TRBV5-1 and TRBJ2-7; 7 nucleotides line up with TRBD1. This CDR3 is 14 amino acids long. Germline V lookup: CDR1 SGHRS, CDR2 YFSETQ. With 6 bases clipped from V and 3 bases from J, the junction kept 9 bases outside the gene matches. In nucleotides, the CDR3 is TGCGCCAGCACCCTCGAGGGGGCGTTCTACGAGCAGTACTTC. Translated: CASTLEGAFYEQYF.

The chain joins TRBV5-6 to TRBJ2-3; 7 nucleotides line up with TRBD1. In germline, CDR1 is SGHDT, CDR2 YYEEEE. V trimming: 4 bases; J trimming: 1 base; junction bases outside the gene matches: 6. The CDR3 extends over 15 amino acids. Written as DNA, the CDR3 is TGTGCCAGCAGCCAAGGGGGCGGTGGCACAGATACGCAGTATTTT. Protein product: CASSQGGGGTDTQYF. Based on the CDR3 plus reference TRBV5-6 and TRBJ2-3, the full variable domain is DAGVTQSPTHLIKTRGQQVTLRCSPKSGHDTVSWYQQALGQGPQFIFQYYEEEERQRGNFPDRFSGHQFPNYSSELNVNALLLGDSALYLCASSQGGGGTDTQYFGPGTRLTVL.

The chain combines TRBV11-2 with TRBJ1-1; TRBD1 agrees at 7 bases. CDR3 size: 14 residues. Germline loops: CDR1 SGHAT, CDR2 FQNNGV. Trimming removed 1 base from V and 2 bases from J; junction bases left unmatched: 1. CDR3 amino acids: CASSLGQGNTEAFF. CDR3 in DNA: TGTGCCAGCAGCTTAGGACAGGGCAACACTGAAGCTTTCTTT.

Regarding this clone: The same CDR3 also results from other DNA sequences found in this sample. The chain couples TRBV6-5 to TRBJ1-1; 10 nucleotides align to TRBD1. The trim removed 6 bases at V and 1 base at J, leaving 5 bases unmatched. Germline V gene data show CDR1 as MNHEY and CDR2 as SVGAGI. The CDR3 is made up of 15 amino acids. The CDR3 is CASSPWTGGNTEAFF. As DNA, the CDR3 is TGTGCCAGCAGCCCTTGGACAGGGGGGAACACTGAAGCTTTCTTT.

The rearrangement links TRBV5-1 to TRBJ2-7; 12 bases are a match to TRBD2. The length of the CDR3 is 15 residues. Germline lookup yields CDR1 SGHRS and CDR2 YFSETQ. V trimming: 4 bases; J trimming: 5 bases; junction bases outside the gene matches: 7. CDR3 region: CASSPLTSGSHEQYF. The CDR3 DNA reads TGCGCCAGCAGCCCCCTGACTAGCGGGAGCCACGAGCAGTACTTC.

This chain links TRBV18 with TRBJ1-1, with a weak D call TRBD1 (5 bases). Germline CDR1 reads KGHSH; CDR2 reads LQKENI. Trimming took 3 bases from V and 2 from J, leaving 10 bases between them. The CDR3 is 14 amino acids. The CDR3 nucleotides are TGTGCCAGCTCACCTACGACAGACAACACTGAAGCTTTCTTT. Its protein product is CASSPTTDNTEAFF.

The rearrangement joins TRBV7-9 to TRBJ2-5; possible D gene TRBD1, 6 bases. The last part of the DNA fits TRBJ2-7 better; the J call may be wrong. This CDR3 spans 12 amino acids. The germline gives CDR1 SEHNR, CDR2 FQNEAQ (reference sequence). The CDR3 nucleotides read TGTGCCAGCAGCCGGACAGACTACGAGCAGTACTTC. Protein: CASSRTDYEQYF.

CDR3 DNA sequence: TGTGCCAGCAGATTTACAGGGTTCCGAGGGGAGCTGTTTTTT. This sequence encodes CASRFTGFRGELFF. This chain uses TRBV11-2 with TRBJ2-2; D is perhaps TRBD1 (6 bases). Deletions cut 6 bases from V and 8 bases from J, with 16 bases between. The CDR3 consists of 14 residues. Per the germline V gene, CDR1 is SGHAT and CDR2 is FQNNGV.

This clone was detected only a few times. At the DNA level, this CDR3 is encoded by other sequences in the same sample as well. The V call is TRBV11-2, the J call TRBJ1-3; D gene unclear. This CDR3 is 13 amino acids long. In germline, CDR1 is SGHAT, CDR2 FQNNGV. Trimming took off 1 base at V and 4 bases at J, with 5 bases between the two ends. The CDR3 sequence is CASSLGQGNTIYF. DNA of the CDR3: TGTGCCAGCAGCTTAGGGCAAGGAAACACCATATATTTT.

The V call is TRBV6-5, the J call TRBJ1-6; D unclear. Deletions cut 0 bases from V and 6 bases from J, with 9 bases between. CDR1 is MNHEY, CDR2 SVGAGI, per germline. The length of the CDR3 is 15 residues. CDR3 residues: CASSYSPGINSPLHF. Written as DNA, the CDR3 is TGTGCCAGCAGTTACTCTCCAGGCATTAATTCACCCCTCCACTTT.

This chain joins TRBV6-1 and TRBJ1-5; 7 bases line up with TRBD1. Per the germline V gene, CDR1 is MNHNS and CDR2 is SASEGT. There are 15 residues in the CDR3. The V and J ends lost 3 bases and 1 base, in that order; junction bases with no gene match: 3. CDR3 in amino acids: CASSDQGVSNQPQHF. The CDR3, as DNA: TGTGCCAGCAGTGACCAGGGGGTAAGCAATCAGCCCCAGCATTTT.

The rearrangement uses TRBV2 and TRBJ2-5, with TRBD2 matching 7 bases. CDR1 and CDR2 (germline): SNHLY, FYNNEI. Trimming took 4 bases from V and 0 from J; bases not matched to a gene: 2. There are 14 residues in the CDR3. CDR3 sequence reads: CASSALAHQETQYF. In DNA form, the CDR3 reads TGTGCCAGCAGTGCACTAGCGCACCAAGAGACCCAGTACTTC.

The rearrangement links TRBV15 to TRBJ1-2, with D perhaps matching TRBD1 (5 bases). The V gene's germline CDR1 is LNHNV and CDR2 YYDKDF (reference sequence). The CDR3 contains 15 residues. Between the trimmed V and J ends, which lost 0 bases and 5 bases, there was a span of 13 bases. In DNA form, the CDR3 reads TGTGCCACCAGCAGAGATCGCGGGGGAGGGTATGGCTACACCTTC. This sequence encodes CATSRDRGGGYGYTF.

This clone was found a few times. The V and J genes are TRBV28 and TRBJ2-5; 9 bases are shared with TRBD1. V lost 4 bases to trimming and J lost 5 bases; unmatched junction nucleotides: 5. The CDR3 is 14 amino acids. CDR1 is MDHEN and CDR2 is SYDVKM in the germline V gene. The CDR3 sequence is CASSSYRGLETQYF. The CDR3 DNA reads as TGTGCCAGCAGTTCCTACAGGGGGCTGGAGACCCAGTACTTC. The full variable domain, completed using reference TRBV28 and TRBJ2-5, is DVKVTQSSRYLVKRTGEKVFLECVQDMDHENMFWYRQDPGLGLRLIYFSYDVKMKEKGDIPEGYSVSREKKERFSLILESASTNQTSMYLCASSSYRGLETQYFGPGTRLLVL.

V usage is TRBV6-5 and J usage is TRBJ1-3, with TRBD1 matching over 9 bases. The CDR3 has 15 residues. Unmatched junction bases numbered 4, after V lost 4 bases and J lost 3 bases. Germline V gene lookup returns CDR1 MNHEY and CDR2 SVGAGI. Here the CDR3 DNA reads TGTGCCAGCAGTTTGACAGGGGGGGGTGGAAACACCATATATTTT. Translation: CASSLTGGGGNTIYF.

The chain combines TRBV25-1 with TRBJ1-1; unclear D gene. The CDR3 loop spans 12 amino acids. The V end lost 2 bases, the J end lost 10 bases, and 11 bases lay between the germline ends. Germline V gene data show CDR1 as MGHDK and CDR2 as SYGVNS. CDR3 sequence (DNA): TGTGCCAGCAGTGAAGGGCCAATCGGAGCTTTCTTT. The encoded protein is CASSEGPIGAFF.

V gene TRBV27 combines with J gene TRBJ2-7, with 10 bases identical to TRBD2. The germline CDR1 and CDR2 sequences are MNHEY and SMNVEV (reference sequence). The J segment lost 1 base and the V segment lost 7 bases, leaving 1 base of the junction unmatched. The CDR3 length is 13 residues. The DNA of the CDR3 is TGTGCCAGCAAGCGGGAGGGATCCTACGAGCAGTACTTC. This gives the protein CASKREGSYEQYF.

V usage is TRBV4-1 and J usage is TRBJ1-1; 7 bases fit TRBD1. J lost 9 bases, V lost 2 bases, and 6 bases had no gene match. This CDR3 is built from 13 residues. Looked up from germline, CDR1 is MGHRA and CDR2 is YSYEKL. The CDR3 spells CASSQRGTVQAFF. The CDR3 bases are TGCGCCAGCAGCCAACGGGGGACAGTCCAAGCTTTCTTT.

The chain carries TRBV6-5 and TRBJ2-1, with TRBD2 matching 9 bases. The CDR3 runs 15 residues. V shed 4 bases, J shed 3 bases, and the junction held 4 bases outside the gene matches. From germline, CDR1 is MNHEY and CDR2 SVGAGI. The CDR3 DNA sequence: TGTGCCAGCAGTTCCTCTAGCGGGAACTACAATGAGCAGTTCTTC. Translated: CASSSSSGNYNEQFF.

CDR3 in DNA: TGTGCCAGCGGTTGGAGTGCAGATGAGCAGTTCTTC. Amino acid sequence: CASGWSADEQFF. The J gene is TRBJ2-1, the V gene TRBV27, with no clear D. The CDR3 spans 12 residues. The ends were cut back, 8 bases at V and 8 bases at J, with 13 bases in the middle. Germline V gene data show CDR1 as MNHEY and CDR2 as SMNVEV (reference sequence).

The chain uses TRBV6-1 and TRBJ1-2; D is possibly TRBD1 (6 bases). This CDR3 spans 13 amino acids. The germline V and J ends were trimmed by 5 bases and 7 bases, with 14 bases remaining between them. The germline CDR1 and CDR2 sequences are MNHNS and SASEGT. CDR3 nucleotide sequence: TGTGCCAGCAGTCCCGACAGGTCCGGTGGCTACACCTTC. The encoded protein is CASSPDRSGGYTF.

The chain's CDR3 is CASSVTGSGQETQYF. In nucleotides, the CDR3 is TGCGCCAGCAGCGTGACAGGCTCAGGCCAAGAGACCCAGTACTTC. The chain is built from TRBV5-1 and TRBJ2-5, with D maybe TRBD1 (6 bases). This CDR3 region has 15 residues. Germline-derived CDR1 and CDR2 are SGHRS and YFSETQ. Trimming left V 4 bases short and J 1 base short, with 14 bases between.

V and J are TRBV5-1 and TRBJ2-3, with no clear D. The ends were cut back, 0 bases at V and 5 bases at J, with 10 bases in the middle. Per the germline V gene, CDR1 is SGHRS and CDR2 is YFSETQ. This CDR3 comprises 14 residues. The CDR3 DNA reads as TGCGCCAGCAGCTTGGTAGGAGTCGAAGATACGCAGTATTTT. This sequence encodes CASSLVGVEDTQYF.

CDR3 loop: CASRSGDDGYTF. CDR3 bases: TGTGCCAGCAGATCGGGGGACGATGGCTACACCTTC. This rearrangement joins TRBV6-1 to TRBJ1-2; D possibly corresponds to TRBD1 (5 bases). There are 12 residues in the CDR3. Trimming took off 6 bases at V and 6 bases at J, with 11 bases between the two ends. Per the germline V gene, CDR1 is MNHNS and CDR2 is SASEGT.

This clone has more than one count but fewer than ten. The genes are TRBV28 and TRBJ2-1; 11 nucleotides match TRBD2. There are 16 residues in the CDR3. Germline CDR1 MDHEN, CDR2 SYDVKM. V shed 2 bases, J shed 4 bases, and the junction held 4 bases outside the gene matches. CDR3 loop: CASSLTSGSRYNEQFF. DNA for the CDR3: TGTGCCAGCAGTTTAACTAGCGGGAGTCGGTACAATGAGCAGTTCTTC.

The CDR3: CASGPGRDREQYF. In DNA form, the CDR3 reads TGCGCCAGCGGCCCAGGCAGGGATAGGGAGCAGTACTTC. The rearrangement joins TRBV23-1 to TRBJ2-7; a possible D gene is TRBD1 (5 bases). TRBV23-1 is noted as an ORF with a role that remains uncertain. Trimming stripped 8 bases from V and 7 bases from J, with 18 bases between. This CDR3 region has 13 residues.